The 3 T cell receptor beta chains reported below all come from one sample, sequenced in a study of T cells in localized non-small cell lung cancer. Method: immunoSEQ multiplex PCR; TCRdb's copy keeps in-frame clones and lacks some. The table has 20,000 or so clones, approximately 90% seen once. This sample comprised peripheral blood, obtained before any cancer treatment. These TCRs come from an older male donor with stage I squamous cell lung carcinoma.

This CDR3 reads CASGFQGSRAFF. In DNA, the CDR3 is TGTGCTAGTGGTTTCCAGGGATCTCGAGCTTTCTTT. V and J are TRBV12-5 and TRBJ1-1, with D possibly being TRBD1 (5 bases). V lost 3 bases and J lost 10, with 12 bases in between. This CDR3 has 12 residues. Germline V lookup: CDR1 LGHNT, CDR2 FRNRAP.

As concerns this clone: One end of the junction does not line up with germline, which may come from a read error. Other DNA sequences of this sample code for an identical CDR3. This sequence joins TRBV2 and TRBJ2-7; 7 positions agree with TRBD2. The length of the CDR3 is 15 residues. CDR1 is SNHLY, CDR2 FYNNEI, per germline. The CDR3 nucleotides are TGTGCCAGCAGCGAAGTTGGGGGGGGATCCTACGAGCAGTACTTC. It is translated as CASSEVGGGSYEQYF. Filled out from reference TRBV2 and TRBJ2-7, the complete variable domain reads EPEVTQTPSHQVTQMGQEVILRCVPISNHLYFYWYRQILGQKVEFLVSFYNNEISEKSEIFDDQFSVERPDGSNFTLKIRSTKLEDSAMYFCASSEVGGGSYEQYFGPGTRLTVT.

The J gene is TRBJ1-1, the V gene TRBV19; D uncertain. The CDR3 spans 12 residues. The germline CDR1 and CDR2 sequences are LNHDA and SQIVND (reference sequence). V was clipped by 10 bases and J by 0 bases, with 9 bases between them. In DNA form, the CDR3 reads TGTGCCATCCGAGGTATGAACACTGAAGCTTTCTTT. Its translation is CAIRGMNTEAFF. The full variable domain, completed using reference TRBV19 and TRBJ1-1, is DGGITQSPKYLFRKEGQNVTLSCEQNLNHDAMYWYRQDPGQGLRLIYYSQIVNDFQKGDIAEGYSVSREKKESFPLTVTSAQKNPTAFYLCAIRGMNTEAFFGQGTRLTVV.